The clone carrying this T cell receptor (beta chain) has at least ten counts. Its antigen remains unidentified. This specimen belongs to a study of Graves' ophthalmopathy and Graves' hyperthyroidism. Researchers classed hyperthyroidism as stable given no ophthalmopathy within 18 months of follow-up. Included hyperthyroidism patients were aged 18 to 65 and newly diagnosed (under 2 months' duration). Germline V gene sequence: CDR1 LNHNV, CDR2 YYDKDF (reference sequence). With V trimmed by 5 bases and J by 0 bases, 13 bases remained unmatched. The length of the CDR3 is 19 residues. Study-level points and caveats: Ophthalmopathy progression cases were predicted by the model with 70.59% sensitivity and approximately 74% specificity. Among thyroid clonotypes expanded above 0.001 frequency, most also appeared in blood.

TCR beta CDR3 amplification used RNA transcripts. The first round was an RT-PCR with HTBI primers, and the second round was a multiplex PCR. MiXCR, applied by TCRdb to the multiplex PCR reads, yields one record per CDR3 protein. This sample has 350,000 to 450,000 distinct CDR3 sequences; roughly 21% occur once, and the top ten carry roughly 3.2%. The sample consisted of peripheral blood. The rearrangement joins TRBV15 to TRBJ1-3, with TRBD1 matching over 10 bases. The clonotype comes from a woman under 30 with stable Graves' hyperthyroidism. The CDR3: CATSRSRDRGVSSGNTIYF. In DNA form, the CDR3 reads TGTGCCACCAGCCGCAGCCGGGACAGGGGAGTATCCTCTGGAAACACCATATATTTT.